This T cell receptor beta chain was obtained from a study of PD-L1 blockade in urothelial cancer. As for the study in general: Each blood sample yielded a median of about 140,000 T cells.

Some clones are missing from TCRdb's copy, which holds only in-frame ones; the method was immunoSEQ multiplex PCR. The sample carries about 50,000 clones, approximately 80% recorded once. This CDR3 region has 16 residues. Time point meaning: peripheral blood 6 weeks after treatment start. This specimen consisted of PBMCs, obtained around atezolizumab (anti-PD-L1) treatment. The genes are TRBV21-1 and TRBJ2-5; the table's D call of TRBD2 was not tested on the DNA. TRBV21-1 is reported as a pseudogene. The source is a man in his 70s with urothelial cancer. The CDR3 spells CASSILLAGRQETQYF. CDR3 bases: TGTGCCAGCAGCATCTTACTAGCGGGTCGGCAAGAGACCCAGTACTTC.